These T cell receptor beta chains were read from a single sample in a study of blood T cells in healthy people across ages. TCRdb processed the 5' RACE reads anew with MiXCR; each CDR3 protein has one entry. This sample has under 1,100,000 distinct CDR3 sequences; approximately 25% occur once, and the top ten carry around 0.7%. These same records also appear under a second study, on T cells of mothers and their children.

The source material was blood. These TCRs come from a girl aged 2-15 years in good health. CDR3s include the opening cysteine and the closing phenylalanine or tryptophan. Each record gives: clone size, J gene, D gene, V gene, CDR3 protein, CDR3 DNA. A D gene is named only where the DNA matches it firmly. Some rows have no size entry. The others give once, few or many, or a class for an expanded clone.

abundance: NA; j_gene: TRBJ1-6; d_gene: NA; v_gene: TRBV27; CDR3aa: CASSLRGVNSPLHF; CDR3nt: TGTGCCAGCAGTTTGCGGGGCGTGAATTCACCCCTCCACTTT
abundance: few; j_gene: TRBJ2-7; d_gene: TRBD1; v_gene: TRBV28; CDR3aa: CASSLSGQAEQYF; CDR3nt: TGTGCCAGCAGTTTATCCGGACAGGCCGAGCAGTACTTC
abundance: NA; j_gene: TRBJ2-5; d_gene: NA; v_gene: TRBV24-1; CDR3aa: CATGRGETQNF; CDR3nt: TGTGCCACCGGTCGAGGGGAGACCCAGAACTTC
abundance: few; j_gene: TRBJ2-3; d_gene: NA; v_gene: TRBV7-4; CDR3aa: CASSLRLEGGQDTQYF; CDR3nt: TGTGCCAGCAGCCTACGCTTGGAAGGGGGGCAAGATACGCAGTATTTT
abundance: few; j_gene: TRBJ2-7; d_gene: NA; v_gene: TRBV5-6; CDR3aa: CASSPPWGHEQYF; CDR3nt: TGTGCCAGCAGCCCCCCCTGGGGCCACGAGCAGTACTTC
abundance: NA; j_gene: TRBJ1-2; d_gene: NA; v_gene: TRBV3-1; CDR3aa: CASSSLHLGRYGYTF; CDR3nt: TGTGCCAGCAGCTCCCTTCATTTGGGTCGCTATGGCTACACCTTC
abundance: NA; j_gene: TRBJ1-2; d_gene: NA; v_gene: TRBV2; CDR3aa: CASSPQGLGYTF; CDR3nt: TGTGCCAGCAGTCCCCAGGGGCTTGGCTACACCTTC
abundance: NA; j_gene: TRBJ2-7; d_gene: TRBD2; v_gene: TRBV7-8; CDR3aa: CASNEREGHYEQYF; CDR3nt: TGTGCCAGCAACGAGCGGGAGGGCCACTACGAGCAGTACTTC
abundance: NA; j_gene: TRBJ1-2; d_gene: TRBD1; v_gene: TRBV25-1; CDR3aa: CASSVQGAYTF; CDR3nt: TGTGCCAGCAGTGTACAGGGGGCCTACACCTTC
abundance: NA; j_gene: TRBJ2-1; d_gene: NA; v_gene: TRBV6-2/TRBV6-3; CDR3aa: CASTSPGTGINEQFF; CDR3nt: TGTGCCAGCACCTCCCCCGGGACGGGGATCAATGAGCAGTTCTTC
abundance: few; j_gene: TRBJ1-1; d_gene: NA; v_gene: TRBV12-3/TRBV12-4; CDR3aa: CASKGAEAFF; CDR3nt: TGTGCCAGCAAGGGGGCTGAAGCTTTCTTT
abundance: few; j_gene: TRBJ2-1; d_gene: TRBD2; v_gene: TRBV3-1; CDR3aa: CASSQGTSRDNEQFF; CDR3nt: TGTGCCAGCAGCCAAGGGACTAGCCGGGACAATGAGCAGTTCTTC
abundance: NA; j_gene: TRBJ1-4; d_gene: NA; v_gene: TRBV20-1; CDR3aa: CSARDNREKLFF; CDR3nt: TGCAGTGCTAGAGATAATAGGGAAAAACTGTTTTTT
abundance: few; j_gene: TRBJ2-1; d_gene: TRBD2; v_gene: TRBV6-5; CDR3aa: CASSYLGLAGEPLYNEQFF; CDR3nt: TGTGCCAGTAGTTATCTGGGACTAGCGGGAGAACCCCTCTACAATGAGCAGTTCTTC
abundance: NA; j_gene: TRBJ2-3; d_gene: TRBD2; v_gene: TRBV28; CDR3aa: CASSSTAGVEPDTQYF; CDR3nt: TGTGCCAGCAGTTCCACAGCGGGAGTGGAACCAGATACGCAGTATTTT
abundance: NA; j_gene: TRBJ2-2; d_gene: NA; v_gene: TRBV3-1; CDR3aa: CASSQLEGELFF; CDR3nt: TGTGCCAGCAGCCAACTCGAGGGGGAGCTGTTTTTT
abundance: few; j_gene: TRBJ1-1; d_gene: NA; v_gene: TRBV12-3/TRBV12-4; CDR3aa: CASSLRGDRTQAPFF; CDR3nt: TGTGCCAGCAGTTTAAGGGGAGACAGGACTCAGGCCCCTTTCTTT
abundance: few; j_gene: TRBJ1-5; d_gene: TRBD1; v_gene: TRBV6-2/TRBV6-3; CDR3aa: CASSLQEQGGYQPQHF; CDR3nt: TGTGCCAGCAGTCTACAGGAACAGGGGGGGTATCAGCCCCAGCATTTT
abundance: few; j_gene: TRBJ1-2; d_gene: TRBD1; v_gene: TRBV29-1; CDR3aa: CSVGTGPHGYTF; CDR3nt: TGCAGCGTAGGGACAGGGCCTCATGGCTACACCTTC
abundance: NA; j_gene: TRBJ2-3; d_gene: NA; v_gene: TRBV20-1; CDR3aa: CSTQGRDTQYF; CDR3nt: TGCAGCACTCAGGGCCGGGATACGCAGTATTTT
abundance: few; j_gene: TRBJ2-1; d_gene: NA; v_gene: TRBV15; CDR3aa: CATSSGENSYNEQFF; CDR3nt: TGTGCCACCAGCTCTGGTGAAAACTCCTACAATGAGCAGTTCTTC
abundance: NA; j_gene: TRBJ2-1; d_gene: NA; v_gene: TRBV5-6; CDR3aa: CASNDGGLSHEQFF; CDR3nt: TGTGCCAGCAACGACGGCGGACTATCTCATGAGCAGTTCTTC
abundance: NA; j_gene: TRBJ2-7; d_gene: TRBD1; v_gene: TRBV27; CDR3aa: CASSTTGGGYEQYF; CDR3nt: TGTGCCAGCAGTACCACAGGGGGCGGCTACGAGCAGTACTTC
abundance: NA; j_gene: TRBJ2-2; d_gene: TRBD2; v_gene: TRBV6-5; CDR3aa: CASSSGLLTGELFF; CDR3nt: TGTGCCAGCAGCTCGGGACTACTCACCGGGGAGCTGTTTTTT
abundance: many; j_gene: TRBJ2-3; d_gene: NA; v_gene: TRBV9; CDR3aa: CASQAPTDTQYF; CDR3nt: TGTGCCAGCCAGGCCCCCACAGATACGCAGTATTTT
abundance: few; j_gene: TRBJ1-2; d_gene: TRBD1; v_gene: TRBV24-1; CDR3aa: CATSSTGDYGYTF; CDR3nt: TGTGCCACCAGTTCAACAGGGGACTATGGCTACACCTTC
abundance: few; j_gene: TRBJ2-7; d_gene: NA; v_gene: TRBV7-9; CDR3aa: CASSLIHSYEQYF; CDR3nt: TGTGCCAGCAGCTTGATACATTCCTACGAGCAGTACTTC
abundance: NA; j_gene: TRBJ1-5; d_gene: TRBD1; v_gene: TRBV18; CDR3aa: CASSRQGGDQPQHF; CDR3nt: TGTGCCAGCTCACGACAGGGAGGTGATCAGCCCCAGCATTTT
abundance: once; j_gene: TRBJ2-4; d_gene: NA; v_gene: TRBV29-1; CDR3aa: CSVRGALVNIQYF; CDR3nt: TGCAGCGTTAGGGGAGCCCTAGTAAACATTCAGTACTTC
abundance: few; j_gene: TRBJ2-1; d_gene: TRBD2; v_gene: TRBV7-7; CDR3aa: CASSLGLGSGNYNEQFF; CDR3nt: TGTGCTAGCAGCTTAGGATTGGGTAGCGGGAACTACAATGAGCAGTTCTTC
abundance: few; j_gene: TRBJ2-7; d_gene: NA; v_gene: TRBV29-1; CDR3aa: CSVAGTYSYEQYF; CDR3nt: TGCAGCGTTGCCGGGACATACAGCTACGAGCAGTACTTC
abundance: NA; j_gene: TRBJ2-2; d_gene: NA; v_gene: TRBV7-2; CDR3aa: CASSLDFSGAELFF; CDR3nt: TGTGCCAGCAGCTTAGATTTCTCAGGGGCGGAGCTGTTTTTT
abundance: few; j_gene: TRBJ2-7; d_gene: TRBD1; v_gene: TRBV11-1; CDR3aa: CASSSDRGLEQYF; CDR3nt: TGTGCCAGCAGCTCAGACAGGGGGCTTGAGCAGTACTTC
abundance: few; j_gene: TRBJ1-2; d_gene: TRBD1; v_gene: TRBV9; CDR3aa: CANSTGTTGQGATSF; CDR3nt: TGTGCCAACAGCACAGGAACTACGGGACAGGGGGCCACCAGTTTC
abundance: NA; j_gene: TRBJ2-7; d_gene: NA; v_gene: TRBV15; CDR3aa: CATSPRGSSYEQYF; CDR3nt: TGTGCCACCAGCCCTCGGGGGTCTTCCTACGAGCAGTACTTC
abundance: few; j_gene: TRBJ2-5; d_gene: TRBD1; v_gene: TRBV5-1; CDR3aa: CASSRWTGRASGETQYF; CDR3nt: TGCGCCAGCAGCCGATGGACAGGTCGGGCGTCGGGGGAGACCCAGTACTTC
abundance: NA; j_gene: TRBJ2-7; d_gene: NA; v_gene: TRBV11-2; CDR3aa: CASSSPPGAQPYEQYF; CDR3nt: TGTGCCAGCAGCTCTCCCCCCGGGGCACAACCCTACGAGCAGTACTTC
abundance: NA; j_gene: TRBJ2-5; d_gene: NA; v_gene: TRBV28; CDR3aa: CASSLATGTGETQYF; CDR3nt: TGTGCCAGCAGTTTAGCCACAGGGACGGGAGAGACCCAGTACTTC
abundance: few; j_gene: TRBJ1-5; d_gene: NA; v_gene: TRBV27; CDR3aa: CASAAGLPGGPQHF; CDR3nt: TGTGCCAGCGCCGCGGGACTACCCGGGGGGCCCCAGCATTTT
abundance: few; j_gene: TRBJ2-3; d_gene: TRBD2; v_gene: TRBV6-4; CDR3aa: CASSDSAGASSGMQYF; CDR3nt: TGTGCCAGCAGTGACTCCGCGGGAGCATCGTCGGGTATGCAGTATTTT
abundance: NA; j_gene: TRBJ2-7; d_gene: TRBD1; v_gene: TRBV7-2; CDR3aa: CASSGGQGTFYEQYF; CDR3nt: TGTGCCAGCAGCGGGGGACAGGGAACGTTTTACGAGCAGTACTTC
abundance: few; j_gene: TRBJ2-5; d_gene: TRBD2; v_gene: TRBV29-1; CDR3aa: CSVDGIAGGEGETQYF; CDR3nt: TGCAGCGTTGATGGAATAGCGGGAGGCGAAGGGGAGACCCAGTACTTC
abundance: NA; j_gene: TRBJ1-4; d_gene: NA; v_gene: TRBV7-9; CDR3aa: CASSSTIAGTENEKLFF; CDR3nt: TGTGCCAGCAGCTCGACAATCGCCGGGACGGAAAATGAAAAACTGTTTTTT
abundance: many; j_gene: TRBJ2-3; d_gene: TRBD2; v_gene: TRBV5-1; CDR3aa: CASSLGSGGGSDTQYF; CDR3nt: TGCGCCAGCAGCTTGGGAAGCGGGGGAGGATCAGATACGCAGTATTTT
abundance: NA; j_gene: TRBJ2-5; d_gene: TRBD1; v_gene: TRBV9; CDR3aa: CASQSGQEETQYF; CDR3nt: TGTGCCAGCCAGTCCGGACAGGAGGAGACCCAGTACTTC
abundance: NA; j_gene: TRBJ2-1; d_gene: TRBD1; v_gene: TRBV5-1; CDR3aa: CASSFRDRLYNEQFF; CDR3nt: TGCGCCAGCAGCTTTAGGGACAGACTTTACAATGAGCAGTTCTTC
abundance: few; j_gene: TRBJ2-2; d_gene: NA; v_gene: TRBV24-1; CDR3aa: CATNGQNTGELFF; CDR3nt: TGTGCCACGAATGGACAGAACACCGGGGAGCTGTTTTTT
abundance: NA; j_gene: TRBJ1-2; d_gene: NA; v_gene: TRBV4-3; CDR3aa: CASSQESSQLYGYTF; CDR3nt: TGCGCCAGCAGCCAAGAGTCAAGCCAGCTCTATGGCTACACCTTC
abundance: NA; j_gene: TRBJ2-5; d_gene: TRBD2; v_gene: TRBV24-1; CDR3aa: CATSERLAGYAETQYF; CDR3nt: TGTGCCACCAGTGAGCGACTAGCGGGATATGCAGAGACCCAGTACTTC
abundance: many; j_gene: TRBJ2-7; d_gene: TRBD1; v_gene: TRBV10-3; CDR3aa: CAISGDSTYEQYF; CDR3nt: TGTGCCATCAGTGGGGACAGTACCTACGAGCAGTACTTC
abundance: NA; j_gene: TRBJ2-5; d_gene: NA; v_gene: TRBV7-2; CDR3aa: CASTEQNFKETQYF; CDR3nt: TGTGCCAGCACCGAACAGAATTTTAAAGAGACCCAGTACTTC
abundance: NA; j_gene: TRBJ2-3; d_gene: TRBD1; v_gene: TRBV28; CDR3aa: CASSKLQGAGDWQNADTQYF; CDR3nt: TGTGCCAGCAGTAAACTTCAGGGGGCAGGGGACTGGCAGAACGCAGATACGCAGTATTTT
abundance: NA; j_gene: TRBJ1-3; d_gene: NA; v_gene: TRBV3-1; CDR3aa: CTSSATTGSGNTIYF; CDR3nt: TGTACCAGCAGCGCAACGACAGGATCTGGAAACACCATATATTTT
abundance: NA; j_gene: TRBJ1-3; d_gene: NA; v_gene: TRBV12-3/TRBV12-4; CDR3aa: CASSFSNATASGNTIYF; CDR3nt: TGTGCCAGCAGTTTCAGCAATGCGACAGCCTCTGGAAACACCATATATTTT
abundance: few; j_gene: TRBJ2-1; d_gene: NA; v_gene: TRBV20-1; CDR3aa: CSASPVGFTYNEQFF; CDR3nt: TGCAGTGCTAGCCCCGTGGGCTTCACCTACAATGAGCAGTTCTTC
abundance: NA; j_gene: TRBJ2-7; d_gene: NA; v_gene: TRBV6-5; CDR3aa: CASTRRGEQYF; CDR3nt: TGTGCCAGCACCCGCCGAGGAGAGCAGTACTTC
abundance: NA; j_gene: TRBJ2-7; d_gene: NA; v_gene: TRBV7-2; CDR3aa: CASSVTVGYYEQYF; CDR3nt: TGTGCCAGCAGCGTGACAGTCGGGTACTACGAGCAGTACTTC